These 4 T cell receptor beta chains originate from one sample sequenced in a study of PD-1 blockade in classical Hodgkin lymphoma. The time point was: cycle 4 day 1 (C4D1), after less than 7 weeks of nivolumab. Autologous stem cell transplantation was followed by relapse in every patient, and brentuximab vedotin exposure varied. Sequencing was performed with immunoSEQ multiplex PCR; in TCRdb, only in-frame clones are kept and a portion is missing. The table includes 40,000 to 55,000 clones, more than 75% detected once. The material was peripheral blood mononuclear cells (PBMCs), obtained before the fourth cycle of nivolumab. These receptor sequences come from a human donor with classical Hodgkin lymphoma.

V and J are TRBV7-2 and TRBJ2-2, with D possibly TRBD1 on 5 matching bases. CDR3 length: 15 amino acids. Germline V gene data show CDR1 as SGHTA and CDR2 as FQGNSA. The V end lost 2 bases, the J end lost 4 bases, and 11 bases lay between the germline ends. The CDR3 sequence is CASSLKGISTGELFF. The DNA of the CDR3 is TGTGCCAGCAGCTTAAAGGGGATAAGCACCGGGGAGCTGTTTTTT.

The chain couples TRBV11-2 to TRBJ1-2, with 8 bases aligning to TRBD1. CDR1 and CDR2 (germline): SGHAT, FQNNGV. V dropped 1 base and J dropped 7; count of bases not matched to a gene: 8. The CDR3 covers 15 residues. This CDR3 is CASSLAPGGTRGYTF. The CDR3 DNA reads TGTGCCAGCAGCTTAGCTCCAGGGGGCACGCGTGGCTACACCTTC. Using reference TRBV11-2 and TRBJ1-2 for the parts outside the CDR3, the full variable domain is EAGVAQSPRYKIIEKRQSVAFWCNPISGHATLYWYQQILGQGPKLLIQFQNNGVVDDSQLPKDRFSAERLKGVDSTLKIQPAKLEDSAVYLCASSLAPGGTRGYTFGSGTRLTVV.

The chain recombines TRBV7-9 with TRBJ2-2; the D is unclear. The CDR3 sequence is 15 residues long. With 10 bases removed from V and 3 bases from J, the gap between germline ends came to 18 bases. CDR1 is SEHNR, CDR2 FQNEAQ, per germline (reference sequence). The CDR3 sequence is CAIGPGPTYTGELFF. CDR3 coding DNA: TGTGCCATCGGACCGGGCCCGACCTACACCGGGGAGCTGTTTTTT.

The J gene is TRBJ2-2, the V gene TRBV7-9; a possible D gene is TRBD2 (6 bases). The CDR3 sequence is 16 residues long. Germline assignment: CDR1 SEHNR and CDR2 FQNEAQ (reference sequence). Trimming left V 5 bases short and J 0 bases short, with 13 bases between. CDR3 region: CASSTAGTANTGELFF. The CDR3, as DNA: TGTGCCAGCAGCACCGCCGGGACTGCGAACACCGGGGAGCTGTTTTTT.